The rows below give T cell receptor beta chains drawn from one sample of a study of patients and donors after allogeneic stem cell transplantation. TCRdb independently ran MiXCR on the RT-PCR reads; one entry per CDR3 protein. The data show 400,000 to 450,000 distinct CDR3 sequences, 16% seen once. Material for sequencing was blood, either unsorted or a sorted T cell fraction (not recorded which). The receptor set was obtained from a human donor who was either an allogeneic HSCT recipient or a stem cell or donor lymphocyte infusion donor (not recorded which). It is not recorded whose cells these are; they may come from a transplant donor. Each CDR3 is given with its conserved first and last residue. The D gene is left open where the match is weak. Not every row has a clone size; where given, it reads once, few, many or a size class.

v_gene: TRBV28; abundance: few; d_gene: TRBD2; j_gene: TRBJ2-7; CDR3aa: CASRLRGLADHEQYF; CDR3nt: TGTGCCAGCAGGCTCCGAGGACTAGCGGACCACGAGCAGTACTTC
v_gene: TRBV11-2; abundance: few; d_gene: -; j_gene: TRBJ1-1; CDR3aa: CASSHWTALGRNTEAFF; CDR3nt: TGTGCCAGCAGCCATTGGACAGCTCTCGGGAGGAACACTGAAGCTTTCTTT
v_gene: TRBV5-1; abundance: -; d_gene: TRBD2; j_gene: TRBJ2-1; CDR3aa: CASSRTGTSGVPSYNEQFF; CDR3nt: TGCGCCAGCAGCCGCACCGGGACTAGCGGGGTTCCCTCCTACAATGAGCAGTTCTTC
v_gene: TRBV5-1; abundance: -; d_gene: TRBD2; j_gene: TRBJ2-1; CDR3aa: CASSGGLAGGPGYNEQFF; CDR3nt: TGCGCCAGCAGCGGGGGACTAGCGGGAGGGCCAGGATACAATGAGCAGTTCTTC
v_gene: TRBV25-1; abundance: many; d_gene: -; j_gene: TRBJ2-1; CDR3aa: CASSESPANEQFF; CDR3nt: TGTGCCAGCAGTGAATCGCCAGCGAATGAGCAGTTCTTC
v_gene: TRBV12-3/TRBV12-4; abundance: few; d_gene: -; j_gene: TRBJ2-7; CDR3aa: CASKDNRVPYEQYF; CDR3nt: TGTGCCAGCAAAGATAACAGGGTTCCCTACGAGCAGTACTTC
v_gene: TRBV29-1; abundance: -; d_gene: -; j_gene: TRBJ2-7; CDR3aa: CSVGPRQSSYEQYF; CDR3nt: TGCAGCGTTGGCCCACGACAGTCCTCCTACGAGCAGTACTTC
v_gene: TRBV6-1; abundance: -; d_gene: -; j_gene: TRBJ2-2; CDR3aa: CASTDFQGPGELFF; CDR3nt: TGTGCCAGCACCGACTTTCAGGGACCCGGGGAGCTGTTTTTT
v_gene: TRBV4-3; abundance: many; d_gene: -; j_gene: TRBJ2-3; CDR3aa: CASSQGRSTDTQYF; CDR3nt: TGCGCCAGCAGCCAGGGACGTAGCACAGATACGCAGTATTTT
v_gene: TRBV29-1; abundance: -; d_gene: TRBD2; j_gene: TRBJ2-5; CDR3aa: CSVEAGTNRRETQYF; CDR3nt: TGCAGCGTTGAAGCAGGGACTAACCGAAGAGAGACCCAGTACTTC
v_gene: TRBV6-5; abundance: few; d_gene: -; j_gene: TRBJ2-4; CDR3aa: CASSSAELAKNIQYF; CDR3nt: TGTGCCAGCAGTTCAGCAGAGTTAGCCAAAAACATTCAGTACTTC
v_gene: TRBV12-3/TRBV12-4; abundance: -; d_gene: -; j_gene: TRBJ1-1; CDR3aa: CASSLGLQNTEAFF; CDR3nt: TGTGCCAGCAGTTTAGGCCTTCAGAACACTGAAGCTTTCTTT
v_gene: TRBV6-5; abundance: few; d_gene: -; j_gene: TRBJ2-5; CDR3aa: CASSYSYGPQETQYF; CDR3nt: TGTGCCAGCAGTTACTCGTACGGGCCGCAAGAGACCCAGTACTTC
v_gene: TRBV9; abundance: few; d_gene: -; j_gene: TRBJ2-3; CDR3aa: CASSVVVTDTQYF; CDR3nt: TGTGCCAGCAGCGTAGTGGTCACAGATACGCAGTATTTT
v_gene: TRBV7-9; abundance: -; d_gene: -; j_gene: TRBJ2-2; CDR3aa: CASSPDRPSGELFF; CDR3nt: TGTGCCAGCAGCCCCGACAGGCCCTCAGGGGAGCTGTTTTTT
v_gene: TRBV11-3; abundance: -; d_gene: -; j_gene: TRBJ2-1; CDR3aa: CASSLDRHYEQFF; CDR3nt: TGTGCCAGCAGCTTAGATCGACACTATGAGCAGTTCTTC
v_gene: TRBV12-3/TRBV12-4; abundance: -; d_gene: -; j_gene: TRBJ2-6; CDR3aa: CASSWPAGAGANVLTF; CDR3nt: TGTGCCAGCAGTTGGCCTGCGGGCGCTGGGGCCAACGTCCTGACTTTC
v_gene: TRBV6-6; abundance: few; d_gene: TRBD2; j_gene: TRBJ2-1; CDR3aa: CASTDSGSKEQFF; CDR3nt: TGTGCCAGCACCGATAGCGGGAGTAAGGAGCAGTTCTTC
v_gene: TRBV7-9; abundance: medium-sized; d_gene: -; j_gene: TRBJ1-4; CDR3aa: CASSLGDTRDEKLFF; CDR3nt: TGTGCCAGCAGCTTGGGGGACACAAGGGACGAAAAACTGTTTTTT
v_gene: TRBV7-9; abundance: -; d_gene: TRBD1; j_gene: TRBJ1-6; CDR3aa: CASSQGQGLSPLHF; CDR3nt: TGTGCCAGCAGCCAGGGACAGGGGTTGTCACCCCTCCACTTT
v_gene: TRBV4-1; abundance: many; d_gene: -; j_gene: TRBJ2-3; CDR3aa: CASSQEGSSTDTQYF; CDR3nt: TGCGCCAGCAGCCAAGAAGGGTCTTCCACAGATACGCAGTATTTT
v_gene: TRBV5-1; abundance: -; d_gene: TRBD1; j_gene: TRBJ2-7; CDR3aa: CASSPGQGLAYEQYF; CDR3nt: TGCGCCAGCAGCCCTGGACAGGGGCTAGCCTACGAGCAGTACTTC
v_gene: TRBV12-3/TRBV12-4; abundance: -; d_gene: TRBD1; j_gene: TRBJ2-7; CDR3aa: CASSPPGQGDEQYF; CDR3nt: TGTGCCAGCAGTCCCCCGGGACAGGGGGACGAGCAGTACTTC
v_gene: TRBV4-1; abundance: -; d_gene: -; j_gene: TRBJ2-2; CDR3aa: CASSQGSIEPVRTGELFF; CDR3nt: TGCGCCAGCAGCCAGGGTTCAATCGAACCCGTGAGAACCGGGGAGCTGTTTTTT
v_gene: TRBV20-1; abundance: -; d_gene: -; j_gene: TRBJ1-3; CDR3aa: CSASLGSGNTIYF; CDR3nt: TGCAGTGCTAGTTTGGGCTCTGGAAACACCATATATTTT
v_gene: TRBV2; abundance: -; d_gene: -; j_gene: TRBJ1-2; CDR3aa: CASSARGRAYGYTF; CDR3nt: TGTGCCAGCAGTGCGCGGGGAAGGGCCTATGGCTACACCTTC
v_gene: TRBV9; abundance: -; d_gene: -; j_gene: TRBJ2-7; CDR3aa: CASSVEQGTSYEQYF; CDR3nt: TGTGCCAGCAGCGTAGAGCAGGGGACCTCCTACGAGCAGTACTTC
v_gene: TRBV5-5; abundance: -; d_gene: -; j_gene: TRBJ2-5; CDR3aa: CASSLGTTRETQYF; CDR3nt: TGTGCCAGCAGCTTGGGGACGACGCGAGAGACCCAGTACTTC
v_gene: TRBV20-1; abundance: -; d_gene: TRBD1; j_gene: TRBJ2-5; CDR3aa: CSARGGTGSLETQYF; CDR3nt: TGCAGTGCTAGAGGGGGGACAGGGTCATTGGAGACCCAGTACTTC
v_gene: TRBV7-2; abundance: -; d_gene: -; j_gene: TRBJ2-5; CDR3aa: CASSLRAGTNQETQYF; CDR3nt: TGTGCCAGCAGCTTAAGGGCAGGGACCAACCAAGAGACCCAGTACTTC
v_gene: TRBV25-1; abundance: few; d_gene: TRBD2; j_gene: TRBJ2-1; CDR3aa: CASSESGRPVAYNEQFF; CDR3nt: TGTGCCAGCAGTGAATCCGGGAGGCCAGTAGCCTACAATGAGCAGTTCTTC
v_gene: TRBV5-6; abundance: few; d_gene: -; j_gene: TRBJ1-5; CDR3aa: CASSTANQPQHF; CDR3nt: TGTGCCAGCAGCACCGCCAATCAGCCCCAGCATTTT
v_gene: TRBV13; abundance: few; d_gene: TRBD1; j_gene: TRBJ2-7; CDR3aa: CASSTTTGDPYEQYF; CDR3nt: TGTGCCAGCAGCACAACTACAGGGGACCCCTACGAGCAGTACTTC
v_gene: TRBV2; abundance: many; d_gene: -; j_gene: TRBJ1-5; CDR3aa: CASSDRPGNQPQHF; CDR3nt: TGTGCCAGCAGTGACAGACCCGGGAATCAGCCCCAGCATTTT